This T cell receptor (beta chain) derives from a study of beta chain features in type 1 diabetes. For the study at large: Similarity in age, gender and cell yields was seen between patients and healthy donors.

Sorted cells reached over 95% purity in every population. The study reverse transcribed the entire isolated RNA, so it sequenced expressed TCRB transcripts. TCRdb's table, derived via immunoSEQ multiplex PCR, lists solely in-frame clones and lacks some. The table shows tens of thousands of clones, with 50% to 55% occurring only once. As to this clone: As yet, its antigen is unknown.

Overall study results and limits: Fewer junction insertions and more nucleotide deletions appeared in type 1 diabetes patients. In all four CD4+ subsets, TCRB CDR3 length was significantly, moderately reduced in type 1 diabetes.

Trimming removed 0 bases from V and 4 bases from J, with 11 bases in between. CDR1 and CDR2 (germline): SGHNT, YYREEE (reference sequence). There are 15 residues in the CDR3. V is TRBV5-4 and J is TRBJ2-1; D is possibly TRBD2 (6 bases). The sequence was obtained from a woman aged 40 to 55 with type 1 diabetes. The sample consisted of Tregs from blood. CDR3 sequence reads: CASSLEGGRYNEQFF. As DNA, the CDR3 is TGTGCCAGCAGCTTGGAGGGAGGTAGATACAATGAGCAGTTCTTC.